The source of this T cell receptor (beta chain) is a study of response to subunit inactivated influenza vaccine. General study findings and limits: It was the authors' suggestion that each seasonal influenza vaccination recruits few new T cells.

As for this clonotype: Antigen unknown.

TCRdb fed the RT-PCR reads into MiXCR, producing one record per CDR3 protein. The repertoire holds about 530,000 distinct CDR3 sequences, 10% to 15% seen once, with around 13% in the top ten. Trimming stripped 1 base from V and 5 bases from J, with 12 bases between. Germline values: CDR1 LGHDT, CDR2 YNNKEL (reference sequence). There are 14 residues in the CDR3. V usage is TRBV3-1 and J usage is TRBJ2-7; D is uncertain. This receptor was taken from a man aged 45-60 years who received an inactivated influenza vaccine. The sample in question was PBMCs from blood, obtained roughly 46 days after vaccination. The CDR3 sequence is CASSQVEGRNEQYF. The CDR3 DNA reads TGTGCCAGCAGCCAAGTAGAAGGGCGCAACGAGCAGTACTTC.